This TCR beta chain emerged from a study of CD8 T cells in ankylosing spondylitis (dated by TCRdb to between 2016 and 2019). Background for the entire study: T cell receptor beta repertoires were profiled in healthy donors and ankylosing spondylitis patients so that disease-linked TCR variants could be found. Peripheral blood was sampled, and synovial fluid was additionally collected from ankylosing spondylitis patients. The full study cohort comprised around 23 ankylosing spondylitis patients and some 100 healthy donors. What the work shows at the level of the full study, not this receptor alone: The disease-linked clones were reported as significantly enriched in matched synovial fluid samples from ankylosing spondylitis patients. Blood from ankylosing spondylitis patients appeared to be characterized by a TCR beta motif made up of seven or eight highly homologous amino acid variants. A CD8+ phenotype was shown by the disease-linked clones, which were found at relatively low frequencies in peripheral blood. Some TCR beta motif variants had previously been reported in synovial fluid and blood of reactive arthritis patients, which suggested common disease-initiation mechanisms.

Reading the germline V gene gives CDR1 SGHTA and CDR2 FQGTGA. The CDR3, cysteine through phenylalanine, is 14 amino acids long. The only DNA kept is the CDR3, 42 bases in frame from the first base. In the case of this clonotype: Its antigen target is currently unknown. This may be a read error, as it is one base from a much larger clone.

Instrument on record: Illumina HiSeq 2500. TCR beta libraries were prepared by quantitative 5'-RACE with molecular barcodes. The original pipeline was this. A new computational method, built on a probabilistic model of VDJ rearrangement, was used to identify disease-linked TCR variants. Using fastp trimming at Q25 and MiXCR clonotype assembly, TCRdb reanalyzed the public sequencing data and kept in-frame beta chains. Rows matching on CDR3 protein sequence are summarized as one entry with the most common DNA and genes. Here the V and J calls rest on TCRdb's processing, not on the authors' analysis. The sample table holds approximately 300,000 distinct CDR3 sequences, of which 20% were seen once. The ten largest clones represent less than 9% of the sample.

The source material was blood, either unsorted or a sorted T cell fraction (not recorded which). This receptor was obtained from a male donor with ankylosing spondylitis or in good health (not recorded which). In this chain, TRBV7-3 is recombined with TRBJ1-1, with TRBD1 as a weak D call on 5 bases. The CDR3 amino acid sequence is: CTSSPGLGNTEAFF. The nucleotide sequence reads TGTACCAGCAGCCCAGGGTTGGGTAACACTGAAGCTTTCTTT.